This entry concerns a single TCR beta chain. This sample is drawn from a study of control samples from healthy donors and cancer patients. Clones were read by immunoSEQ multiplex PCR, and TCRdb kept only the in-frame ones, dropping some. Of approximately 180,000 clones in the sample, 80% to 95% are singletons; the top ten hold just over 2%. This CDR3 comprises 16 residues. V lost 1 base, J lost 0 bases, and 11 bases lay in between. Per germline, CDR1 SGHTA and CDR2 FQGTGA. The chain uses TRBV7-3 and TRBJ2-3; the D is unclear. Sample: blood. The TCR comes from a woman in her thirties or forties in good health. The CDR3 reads CASSLRQTASTDTQYF. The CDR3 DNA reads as TGTGCCAGCAGCTTAAGGCAGACCGCTAGCACAGATACGCAGTATTTT.